This T cell receptor (beta chain) was captured in a study of CXCR3-negative and CXCR3-positive naive CD8 T cells (dated by TCRdb to about 2019). Study-wide context: In total, some 140 million TRB reads were obtained, corresponding to roughly 1.5 +/- 0.3 million reads per library. Diversity and physicochemical repertoire analyses covered eleven to twelve donors pooled from two independent experiments. Naive subsets from a handful of donors and memory cells from 3 donors were included in the TRBV-TRBJ cluster analysis. The paper as a whole reports these results and caveats: Comparably high repertoire diversity was found in both naive subsets, whereas much lower repertoire diversity was found in memory CD8+ T cells. Because CXCR3 expression was partially decreased after cryopreservation, freshly isolated PBMCs were used for most assays. Within the same donor, TRBV-TRBJ usage looked similar between naive CXCR3-negative and CXCR3-positive cells, but memory cells had distinct patterns. Surface CD5, linked to self-reactivity in mice, was comparable between naive subsets; TCR interaction strength was therefore also inferred from TRB CDR3 physicochemical properties.

The sample was run on a NextSeq 550. The Human TCR Profiling Kit (MiLaboratory) was used to prepare UMI-labeled 5' RACE TRB cDNA libraries. The full amount of extracted RNA was used for cDNA synthesis, and the full amount of resulting cDNA was used for PCR amplification. Libraries were prepared in parallel with an identical number of PCR cycles. From the authors' description of their analysis: About 54,000 +/- 9,700 unique UMI-labeled TRB cDNA molecules per library were extracted with MIGEC and MiXCR, with at least two reads per UMI required. Each library averaged about 37,000 +/- 9,700 functional in-frame TRB CDR3 nucleotide clonotypes without stop codons. After each sample was downsampled to 5000 UMI-labeled TRB molecules, VDJtools was used to calculate diversity metrics such as normalized Shannon-Wiener and Chao1. VDJtools was used to calculate clonotype-size-weighted physicochemical properties of the central five CDR3 residues, namely interaction energy, strength, volume and Kidera factor 4. TCRdb reanalyzed the reads, keeping one entry per CDR3 protein sequence and omitting DNA. In this record, the V and J calls reflect TCRdb's handling and not the investigators' own analysis. The table for this sample lists 45,000 to 70,000 distinct CDR3 sequences. Clones ranked in the top ten supply about 25% of the sample.

The CDR3 goes from the cysteine to the phenylalanine over 17 residues. No DNA is recorded. The germline V gene gives CDR1 as SGHVS and CDR2 as FQNEAQ. To note about this clonotype: This clone's antigen is unknown.

Each CD8+ T cell subset was flow-sorted in triplicate, with roughly 300,000 cells per subset placed directly into RLT lysis buffer. Peripheral blood mononuclear cells were isolated from buffy coats using standard density gradient centrifugation. Total RNA was extracted from sorted cells with an RNeasy Mini Kit. The sequence joins TRBV7-8 to TRBJ2-1; TCRdb reports TRBD1, a call that lacks DNA to check it against. The sequence derives from a human donor in good health. Some clones in this sample may be carry-over from other donors' samples. Sequenced material: memory CD8+ T cells from blood. Sample cell subset or site, as interpreted from the label and publication: conventional CD8+ memory T cells (TMEM), sorted as controls. CDR3 protein: CASSLAAGTVGYNEQFF.